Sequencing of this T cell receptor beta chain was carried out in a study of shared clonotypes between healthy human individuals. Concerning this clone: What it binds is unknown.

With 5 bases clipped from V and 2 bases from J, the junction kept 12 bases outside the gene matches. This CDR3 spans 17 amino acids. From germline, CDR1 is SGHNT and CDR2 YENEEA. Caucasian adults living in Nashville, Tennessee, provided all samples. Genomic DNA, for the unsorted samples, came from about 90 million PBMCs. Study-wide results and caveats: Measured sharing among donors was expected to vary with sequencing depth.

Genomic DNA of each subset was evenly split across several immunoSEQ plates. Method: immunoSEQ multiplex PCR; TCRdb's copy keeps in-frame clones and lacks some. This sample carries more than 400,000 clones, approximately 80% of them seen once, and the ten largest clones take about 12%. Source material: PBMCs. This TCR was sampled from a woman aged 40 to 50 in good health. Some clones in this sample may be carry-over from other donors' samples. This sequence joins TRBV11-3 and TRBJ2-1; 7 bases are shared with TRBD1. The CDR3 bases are TGTGCCAGCAGCCAGGGGGTGGGCTCAACCCCCTACAATGAGCAGTTCTTC. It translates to CASSQGVGSTPYNEQFF. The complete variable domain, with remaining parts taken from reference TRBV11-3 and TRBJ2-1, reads EAGVVQSPRYKIIEKKQPVAFWCNPISGHNTLYWYLQNLGQGPELLIRYENEEAVDDSQLPKDRFSAERLKGVDSTLKIQPAELGDSAVYLCASSQGVGSTPYNEQFFGPGTRLTVL.